Presented here are 21 T cell receptor beta chains from one specimen sequenced in a study of T cell responses to AZD1222 COVID-19 vaccine. Data came from immunoSEQ multiplex PCR; TCRdb stores just in-frame clones and leaves some out. The sample lists about 130,000 clones, 88% occurring once. The specimen comprised peripheral blood, sampled on day 0 of AZD1222 vaccination. Receptors were obtained from an adult in good health.

The chain carries TRBV30 and TRBJ2-1; possibly TRBD1 or TRBD2 for D (5 bases each). Trimming stripped 1 base from V and 9 bases from J, with 13 bases between. In germline, CDR1 is GTSNPN, CDR2 SVGIG (reference sequence). The CDR3 covers 13 residues. In nucleotides, the CDR3 is TGTGCCTGGAGTGGGCCTGGGGGTAGTGAGCAGTTCTTC. This codes for CAWSGPGGSEQFF.

This chain links TRBV7-2 with TRBJ2-2; tentatively, D is TRBD2 (5 bases). CDR1 and CDR2 (germline): SGHTA, FQGNSA. The CDR3 runs to 16 residues. Trimming left V 3 bases short and J 2 bases short, with 13 bases between. The CDR3 loop is CASSLYVLANTGELFF. The CDR3 nucleotides read TGTGCCAGCAGCTTGTATGTTCTAGCCAACACCGGGGAGCTGTTTTTT.

The chain has TRBV4-1 and TRBJ2-1, with 13 bases identical to TRBD2. The CDR3 has 19 residues. Germline lookup yields CDR1 MGHRA and CDR2 YSYEKL. V gave up 1 base and J gave up 1 base; unmatched junction bases: 7. CDR3 sequence: CASSQGGLAGSGSYNEQFF. DNA of the CDR3: TGCGCCAGCAGCCAAGGGGGACTAGCGGGAAGTGGGTCCTACAATGAGCAGTTCTTC.

The genes are TRBV7-2 and TRBJ2-2; 12 bases are a match to TRBD2. The J segment lost 1 base and the V segment lost 4 bases, leaving 4 bases of the junction unmatched. This CDR3 region has 17 residues. Germline V gene sequence: CDR1 SGHTA, CDR2 FQGNSA. The CDR3 nucleotides are TGTGCCAGCAGCTCGTCGACTAGCGGGAGGAACACCGGGGAGCTGTTTTTT. Protein sequence: CASSSSTSGRNTGELFF. The full variable domain, its missing parts supplied by reference TRBV7-2 and TRBJ2-2, is GAGVSQSPSNKVTEKGKDVELRCDPISGHTALYWYRQSLGQGLEFLIYFQGNSAPDKSGLPSDRFSAERTGGSVSTLTIQRTQQEDSAVYLCASSSSTSGRNTGELFFGEGSRLTVL.

The chain employs TRBV12-3 or TRBV12-4 and TRBJ2-7; no clear D. Trimming cost V 5 bases and J 7 bases, with 9 bases left between them. This CDR3 comprises 11 residues. The CDR3 loop reads CASSELREQYF. DNA for the CDR3: TGTGCCAGCAGTGAGTTGCGGGAGCAGTACTTC.

This chain connects TRBV6-2 or TRBV6-3 to TRBJ2-1; 12 bases map to TRBD2. Germline values: CDR1 MNHEY, CDR2 SVGEGT. Trimming took 5 bases from V and 5 from J; bases not matched to a gene: 7. The CDR3 is 16 residues long. CDR3 nucleotide sequence: TGTGCCAGCAGTCATACTAGCGGGAGGACGGACAATGAGCAGTTCTTC. Residues: CASSHTSGRTDNEQFF.

The chain recombines TRBV19 with TRBJ1-5, with 8 bases matching TRBD1. After removal of 8 bases from V and 2 bases from J, the junction contained 14 bases not matched to a gene. Germline CDR1 reads LNHDA; CDR2 reads SQIVND (reference sequence). CDR3 size: 17 residues. The CDR3 loop reads CASSYEDRVFGNQPQHF. CDR3 coding DNA: TGTGCCAGTTCGTACGAGGACAGGGTATTCGGCAATCAGCCCCAGCATTTT. Full variable domain (outside the CDR3, taken from reference TRBV19 and TRBJ1-5): DGGITQSPKYLFRKEGQNVTLSCEQNLNHDAMYWYRQDPGQGLRLIYYSQIVNDFQKGDIAEGYSVSREKKESFPLTVTSAQKNPTAFYLCASSYEDRVFGNQPQHFGDGTRLSIL.

This chain uses TRBV3-1 (or the pseudogene TRBV3-2) with TRBJ1-5, with D possibly being TRBD1 (6 bases). The germline V gene encodes CDR1 LGHDT and CDR2 YNNKEL (reference sequence). The V end lost 8 bases, the J end lost 4 bases, and 9 bases lay between the germline ends. The CDR3 has 12 amino acids. The CDR3 sequence: CASRGGNQPQHF. CDR3 DNA sequence: TGTGCCAGCCGAGGGGGAAATCAGCCCCAGCATTTT.

The V call is TRBV19, the J call TRBJ1-2; 7 bases agree with TRBD1. Germline V gene lookup returns CDR1 LNHDA and CDR2 SQIVND (reference sequence). The CDR3 has 15 amino acids. V trimming: 4 bases; J trimming: 3 bases; junction bases outside the gene matches: 8. CDR3 residues: CASSTQGGKDYGYTF. CDR3 nucleotide sequence: TGTGCCAGTAGTACCCAGGGGGGCAAGGACTATGGCTACACCTTC.

The chain joins TRBV11-3 to TRBJ2-3; no firm D call. CDR1 is SGHNT and CDR2 is YENEEA in the germline V gene. Trimming left V 5 bases short and J 1 base short, with 4 bases between. This CDR3 has 12 residues. The CDR3 protein is CASSKGTDTQYF. CDR3 bases: TGTGCCAGCAGCAAAGGCACAGATACGCAGTATTTT.

This clone was seen a handful of times. The chain couples TRBV11-2 to TRBJ2-7; tentative D call: TRBD2 (6 bases). This CDR3 is built from 14 residues. With 5 bases removed from V and 7 bases from J, the gap between germline ends came to 18 bases. The germline CDR1 and CDR2 sequences are SGHAT and FQNNGV. CDR3 nucleotide sequence: TGTGCCAGCAGCCCTCCCGGCGGGGTCGGAGAGCAGTACTTC. It codes for CASSPPGGVGEQYF.

This chain joins TRBV5-6 and TRBJ2-2; TRBD1 or TRBD2 may be the D gene (7 bases each). Trimming removed 4 bases from V and 3 bases from J, with 19 bases in between. This CDR3 has 17 residues. Germline V gene lookup returns CDR1 SGHDT and CDR2 YYEEEE. In DNA form, the CDR3 reads TGTGCCAGCAGCAAGGGCGGGGGACAGACATACACCGGGGAGCTGTTTTTT. Its translation is CASSKGGGQTYTGELFF.

The chain uses TRBV24-1 and TRBJ2-3; possibly TRBD1 for D (7 bases). The germline V gene has CDR1 KGHDR and CDR2 SFDVKD. The CDR3 is 20 residues long. The V and J ends lost 5 bases and 1 base respectively, with 27 bases between them. Here the CDR3 DNA reads TGTGCCACCAGTGCATCCCAGGGGGACTCCACCTTCGCCGGCACAGATACGCAGTATTTT. Protein product: CATSASQGDSTFAGTDTQYF.

The chain carries TRBV9 and TRBJ2-2, with D possibly TRBD1 on 6 matching bases. Germline values: CDR1 SGDLS, CDR2 YYNGEE. The CDR3 is made up of 16 amino acids. Between the trimmed V and J ends, which lost 4 bases and 1 base, there was a span of 14 bases. CDR3 protein: CASSTGTALNTGELFF. CDR3 DNA: TGTGCCAGCAGCACAGGGACGGCCTTGAACACCGGGGAGCTGTTTTTT.

The chain recombines TRBV7-9 with TRBJ2-3; D is possibly TRBD2 (5 bases). This CDR3 spans 11 amino acids. The germline V and J ends were trimmed by 5 bases and 9 bases, with 9 bases remaining between them. Germline V lookup: CDR1 SEHNR, CDR2 FQNEAQ (reference sequence). The CDR3 protein is CASSQDSTQYF. CDR3 nucleotide sequence: TGTGCCAGCAGCCAGGACTCAACGCAGTATTTT. Drawing the rest from reference TRBV7-9 and TRBJ2-3, the complete variable domain is DTGVSQNPRHKITKRGQNVTFRCDPISEHNRLYWYRQTLGQGPEFLTYFQNEAQLEKSRLLSDRFSAERPKGSFSTLEIQRTEQGDSAMYLCASSQDSTQYFGPGTRLTVL.

This chain joins TRBV19 and TRBJ2-2, with 10 bases identical to TRBD2. The length of the CDR3 is 16 residues. Germline assignment: CDR1 LNHDA and CDR2 SQIVND (reference sequence). V lost 6 bases and J lost 3; bases outside the gene matches: 7. Written as DNA, the CDR3 is TGTGCCAGTAGATCGGGGAGCGGGGGGGACACCGGGGAGCTGTTTTTT. This codes for CASRSGSGGDTGELFF.

This rearrangement joins TRBV2 to TRBJ1-4, with 7 bases aligning to TRBD1. The germline V gene has CDR1 SNHLY and CDR2 FYNNEI. The CDR3 spans 17 residues. V lost 6 bases, J lost 3 bases, and 13 bases stayed unmatched. CDR3 sequence: CASRTGQLNRPNEKLFF. The CDR3 DNA reads TGTGCCAGCAGGACGGGACAGTTAAATAGGCCTAATGAAAAACTGTTTTTT.

This clone was picked up a small number of times. This chain joins TRBV6-1 and TRBJ1-4, with D unresolved. V shed 0 bases and J shed 13 bases, with 18 bases lying between them. Germline values: CDR1 MNHNS, CDR2 SASEGT. The CDR3 is made up of 15 amino acids. CDR3 bases: TGTGCCAGCAGTGAAGCGCCCGGCGCCGGGGTCGGACTGTTTTTT. It yields the protein CASSEAPGAGVGLFF.

This clone has just one count. This chain links TRBV7-9 with TRBJ2-7; 9 nucleotides agree with TRBD2. CDR1 is SEHNR and CDR2 is FQNEAQ in the germline V gene (reference sequence). The CDR3 has 14 amino acids. J lost 7 bases, V lost 3 bases, and 7 bases had no gene match. This chain's CDR3 is CASSLGGGAREQYF. DNA of the CDR3: TGTGCCAGCAGCTTGGGCGGGGGGGCGAGAGAGCAGTACTTC.

The V call is TRBV28, the J call TRBJ1-2; maybe TRBD1 (6 bases). The CDR3 loop spans 14 amino acids. Germline CDR1 is MDHEN and CDR2 is SYDVKM. The V and J ends lost 6 bases and 1 base respectively, with 12 bases between them. The CDR3 loop is CASRSGDNNYGYTF. DNA for the CDR3: TGTGCCAGCAGGTCAGGGGATAATAACTATGGCTACACCTTC.

The rearrangement joins TRBV5-1 to TRBJ1-6; maybe TRBD1 (6 bases). The ends were cut back, 5 bases at V and 14 bases at J, with 26 bases in the middle. This CDR3 contains 16 residues. Germline V lookup: CDR1 SGHRS, CDR2 YFSETQ. The CDR3: CASSSTGTNTPRTLHF. The DNA of the CDR3 is TGCGCCAGCAGTTCTACCGGGACAAACACCCCTAGGACCCTCCACTTT.